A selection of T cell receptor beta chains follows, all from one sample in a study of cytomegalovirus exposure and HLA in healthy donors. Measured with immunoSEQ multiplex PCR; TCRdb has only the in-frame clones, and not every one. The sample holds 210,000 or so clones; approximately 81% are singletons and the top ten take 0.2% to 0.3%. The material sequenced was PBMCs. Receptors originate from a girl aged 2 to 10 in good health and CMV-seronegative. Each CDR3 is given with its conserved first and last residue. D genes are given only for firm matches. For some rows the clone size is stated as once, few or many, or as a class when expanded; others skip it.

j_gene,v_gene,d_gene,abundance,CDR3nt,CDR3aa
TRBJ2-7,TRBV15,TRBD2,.,TGTGCCACCAGCAGATCTAGCGGGGGGGCGTACGAGCAGTACTTC,CATSRSSGGAYEQYF
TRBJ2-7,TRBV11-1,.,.,TGTGCCAGCAGCTTAGCGGGGCCCAGCTACGAGCAGTACTTC,CASSLAGPSYEQYF
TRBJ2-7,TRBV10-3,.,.,TGTGCCATCAGTGACGTCGACAGCAGCTCCTACGAGCAGTACTTC,CAISDVDSSSYEQYF
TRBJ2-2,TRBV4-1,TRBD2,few,TGCGCCAGCAGAATCTTAGCGGGGTCCGCCGGTACCGGGGAGCTGTTTTTT,CASRILAGSAGTGELFF
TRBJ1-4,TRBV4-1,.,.,TGCGCCAGCAGCCAAGGGCAGGGCCCTCTTAATGAAAAACTGTTTTTT,CASSQGQGPLNEKLFF
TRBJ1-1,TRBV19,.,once,TGTGCCAGTAGTATCTCCTTTACAGTTAACACTGAAGCTTTCTTT,CASSISFTVNTEAFF
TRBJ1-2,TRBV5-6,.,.,TGTGCCAGCAGTTTGCAAGGGGGCTATGGCTACACCTTC,CASSLQGGYGYTF
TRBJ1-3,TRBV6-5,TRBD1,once,TGTGCCAGCAGGTCCGACAGGGTCGGAAACACCATATATTTT,CASRSDRVGNTIYF
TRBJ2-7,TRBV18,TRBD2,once,TGTGCCAGCACGACGGGACTAGCGGGAGCCTACGAGCAGTACTTC,CASTTGLAGAYEQYF
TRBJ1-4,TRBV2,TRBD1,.,TGTGCCAGCAGGACAGGACAGGGAGATGAAAAACTGTTTTTT,CASRTGQGDEKLFF
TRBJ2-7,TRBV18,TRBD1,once,TGTGCCAGCTCACCAAAGGTAACGGCGGGACAGGGGTACGAGCAGTACTTC,CASSPKVTAGQGYEQYF
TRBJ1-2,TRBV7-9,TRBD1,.,TGTGCCAGCAGCTCCGGGACAGGGCACTATGGCTACACCTTC,CASSSGTGHYGYTF
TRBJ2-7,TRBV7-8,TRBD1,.,TGTGCCAGCAGCTTTGACAGGGGGCGCGTATACGAGCAGTACTTC,CASSFDRGRVYEQYF
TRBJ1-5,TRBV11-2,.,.,TGTGCCAGCAGCCTATACAGGGATCAGCCCCAGCATTTT,CASSLYRDQPQHF
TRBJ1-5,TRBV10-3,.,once,TGTGCCATCAGTGTTTGGGGGGGGAATCAGCCCCAGCATTTT,CAISVWGGNQPQHF
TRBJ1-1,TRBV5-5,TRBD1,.,TGTGCCAGCGGGACAGGGTGGGTTACTGAAGCTTTCTTT,CASGTGWVTEAFF
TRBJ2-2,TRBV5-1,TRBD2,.,TGCGCCAGCAGCTTGCTAGCGGGGGACGACACCGGGGAGCTGTTTTTT,CASSLLAGDDTGELFF
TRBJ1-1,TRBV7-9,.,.,TGTGCCAGCAGCTCGCCTAGTCCTGGGACTGAAGCTTTCTTT,CASSSPSPGTEAFF
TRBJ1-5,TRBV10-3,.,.,TGTGCCATCAGTGGACTGAATCAGCCCCAGCATTTT,CAISGLNQPQHF
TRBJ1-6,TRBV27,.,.,TGTGCCAGCAGTCCCCACGAGCGCGGTGGTTCACCCCTCCACTTT,CASSPHERGGSPLHF
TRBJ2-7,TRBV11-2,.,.,TGTGCCAGCAGCTTAAATCCTCAGGGGAGGGCCGAGCAGTACTTC,CASSLNPQGRAEQYF
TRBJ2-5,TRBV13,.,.,TGTGCCAGCAGCTTAGATGAGGGGGAAGAGACCCAGTACTTC,CASSLDEGEETQYF
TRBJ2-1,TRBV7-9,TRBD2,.,TGTGCCAGCAGCCCTAGACTAGCGGGGGGTGTTGGTGAGCAGTTCTTC,CASSPRLAGGVGEQFF
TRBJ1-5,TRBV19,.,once,TGTGCCAGTAGTATATGGGGGACAAGGGCATCTCATAGCAATCAGCCCCAGCATTTT,CASSIWGTRASHSNQPQHF
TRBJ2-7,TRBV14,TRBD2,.,TGTGCCAGCAGCCAATCTAGCGGGACCTACGCCTACGAGCAGTACTTC,CASSQSSGTYAYEQYF
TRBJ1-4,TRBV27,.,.,TGTGCCAGCAGTAGGGAGGGCCCCGAAAAACTGTTTTTT,CASSREGPEKLFF
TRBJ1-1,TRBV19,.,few,TGTGCCAGTAGTATCAGGGGCGAAGCTTTCTTT,CASSIRGEAFF
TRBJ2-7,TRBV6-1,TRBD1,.,TGTGCCAGCGGGACAGCTACCTACGAGCAGTACTTC,CASGTATYEQYF
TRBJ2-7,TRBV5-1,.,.,TGCGCCAGCAGCAATGACGGGAGCCTTTACGAGCAGTACTTC,CASSNDGSLYEQYF
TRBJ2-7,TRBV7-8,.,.,TGTGCCAGCAGCTTCGGGCGGGCGGGAACCTACGAGCAGTACTTC,CASSFGRAGTYEQYF
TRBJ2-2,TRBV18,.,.,TGTGCCAGCTCACCACCGGCAGGGATAACCGGGGAGCTGTTTTTT,CASSPPAGITGELFF
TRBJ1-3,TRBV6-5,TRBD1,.,TGTGCCAGCACCCCGGACAGGGCCTCTGGAAACACCATATATTTT,CASTPDRASGNTIYF
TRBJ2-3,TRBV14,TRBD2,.,TGTGCCAGCAGCTCCCGTGTAGCGGGAGGCGCGCAGTATTTT,CASSSRVAGGAQYF
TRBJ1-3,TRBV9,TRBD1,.,TGTGCCAGCAGCGAAGGGACAGGGAAGGATGGAAACACCATATATTTT,CASSEGTGKDGNTIYF
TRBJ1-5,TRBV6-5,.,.,TGTGCCAGCAGTTACTCAGCGGGCATCAATCAGCCCCAGCATTTT,CASSYSAGINQPQHF
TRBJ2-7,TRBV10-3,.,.,TGTGCCATCAGTAACAGGGTTTACGAGCAGTACTTC,CAISNRVYEQYF
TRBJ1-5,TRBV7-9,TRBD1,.,TGTGCCAGCAGCAGGGGACAGGGGCCTAATCAGCCCCAGCATTTT,CASSRGQGPNQPQHF
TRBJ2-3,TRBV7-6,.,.,TGTGCCAGCAGCCAAAACAGGGCTAGCACAGATACGCAGTATTTT,CASSQNRASTDTQYF
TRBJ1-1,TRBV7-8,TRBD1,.,TGTGCCAGCAGCTTTAGGAGGGGAGACAGGGGGTCTGAAGCTTTCTTT,CASSFRRGDRGSEAFF
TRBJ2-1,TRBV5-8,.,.,TGTGCCAGCAGCTTGGCCAGGCGAGGGCCCTACAATGAGCAGTTCTTC,CASSLARRGPYNEQFF
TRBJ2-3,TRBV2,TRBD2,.,TGTGCCAGCAGTGCGTCACTAGCGGACACAGATACGCAGTATTTT,CASSASLADTDTQYF
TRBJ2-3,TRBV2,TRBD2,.,TGTGCCAGCAGTGACAGCGGGGGGCCCACAGATACGCAGTATTTT,CASSDSGGPTDTQYF
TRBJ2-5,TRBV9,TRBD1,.,TGTGCCAGCAGCGTAGGGGACAGTGGGGGACGAGAGACCCAGTACTTC,CASSVGDSGGRETQYF
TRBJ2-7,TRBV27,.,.,TGTGCCAGCAGTTTTGCGGGTTACGAGCAGTACTTC,CASSFAGYEQYF
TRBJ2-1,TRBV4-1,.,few,TGCGCCAGCAGCCAAGATAGCCTTGGCGGGATAGGCAATGAGCAGTTCTTC,CASSQDSLGGIGNEQFF
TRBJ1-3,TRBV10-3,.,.,TGTGCCATCAGAGCGGTGGCAAAAGGAAACACCATATATTTT,CAIRAVAKGNTIYF
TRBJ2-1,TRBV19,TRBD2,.,TGTGCCAGTAGGAGGACTAGCGGGAGTCGATTAGATGAGCAGTTCTTC,CASRRTSGSRLDEQFF
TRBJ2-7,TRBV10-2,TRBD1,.,TGCGCCAGCAGCCTGAATCCCGGCAGGGGGTACGAGCAGTACTTC,CASSLNPGRGYEQYF
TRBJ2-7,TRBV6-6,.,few,TGTGCCAGCAGTTCACCCCCCACGGGTGCCCGCGAGCAGTACTTC,CASSSPPTGAREQYF